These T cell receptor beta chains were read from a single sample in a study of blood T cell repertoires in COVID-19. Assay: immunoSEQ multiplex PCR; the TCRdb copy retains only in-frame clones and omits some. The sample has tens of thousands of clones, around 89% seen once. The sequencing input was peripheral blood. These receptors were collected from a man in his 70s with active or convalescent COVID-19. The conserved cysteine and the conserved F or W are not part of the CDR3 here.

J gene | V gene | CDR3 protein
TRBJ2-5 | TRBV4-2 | ASSQRSGGETQY
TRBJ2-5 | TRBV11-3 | ASSAGTEETQY
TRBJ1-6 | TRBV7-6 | ASSSRGGRGDSPLH
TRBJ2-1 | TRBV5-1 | ASSLAGLAGHYNEQF
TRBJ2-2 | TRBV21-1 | ASSKVKRDGAGELF
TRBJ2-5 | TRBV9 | ASSPRLAGTGETQY
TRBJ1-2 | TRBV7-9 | ASSWTGDYGYT
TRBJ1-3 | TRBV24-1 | ATSDGAGNTIY
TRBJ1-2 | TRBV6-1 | ASSEVGVGRYT
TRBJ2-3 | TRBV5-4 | ASSLGRGRAWDTQY
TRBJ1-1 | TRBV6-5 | ASSYSSDTLNTEAF
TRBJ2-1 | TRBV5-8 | ASSLTGTSGYNEQF
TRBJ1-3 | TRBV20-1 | SASIASTDGNTIY
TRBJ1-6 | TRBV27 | ASSFNRRTGSSYNSPLH
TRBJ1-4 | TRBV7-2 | ASSLVQGGGEKLF
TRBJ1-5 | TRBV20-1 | SASTGTGINQPQH
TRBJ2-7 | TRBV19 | ASSSSLKGLYEQY
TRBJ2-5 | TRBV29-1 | SVGGQLETQY
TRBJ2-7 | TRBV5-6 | ASSLAGSGLEQY
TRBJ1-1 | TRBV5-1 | ASSSHLGVNTEAF
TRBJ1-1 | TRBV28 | ASSFEAPEAAF
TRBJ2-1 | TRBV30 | AWSRTSYDEQF
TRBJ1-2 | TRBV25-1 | ASSESRGNAGYT
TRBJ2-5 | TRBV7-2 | ASSKRFRQETQY
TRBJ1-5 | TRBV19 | ASSIMSGQPQH
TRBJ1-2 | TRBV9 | ASSVEGTARYGYT
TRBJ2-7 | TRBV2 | ASSGQVSYEQY
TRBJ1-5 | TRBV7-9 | ASSPGTGYSNQPQH
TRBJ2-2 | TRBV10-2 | ASYMTGTGELF
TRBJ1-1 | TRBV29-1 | SGHQGTEAF
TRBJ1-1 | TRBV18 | ASSPLTVNTEAF
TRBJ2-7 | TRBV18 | ASSPPAGGVEQY
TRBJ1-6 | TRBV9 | ASSVEGYDSPLH
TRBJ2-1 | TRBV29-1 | SVEGGTSGSWTEQF
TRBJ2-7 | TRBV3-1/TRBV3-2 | ASSQGQGHYEQY